The text below deals with one T cell receptor (beta chain). V lost 0 bases to trimming and J lost 5 bases, with 15 bases between them. The CDR3 loop spans 15 amino acids. The germline gives CDR1 SGHRS, CDR2 YFSETQ. The data originate from a study of T cells in tuberculosis. This table comes from immunoSEQ multiplex PCR, and its TCRdb copy is limited to in-frame clones, with some not included. The table has about 38,000 clones, approximately 94% seen once. Regarding time point: new active TB diagnosis, blood taken before or within 7 days of starting treatment. The receptor comes from an adult with tuberculosis. The V and J genes are TRBV5-1 and TRBJ2-7, with D possibly matching TRBD1 (6 bases). Here the sequenced sample was PBMCs, taken at tuberculosis diagnosis. Here the CDR3 DNA reads TGCGCCAGCAGCTTGGTGGTTACAGGGCCCCACGAGCAGTACTTC. It translates to CASSLVVTGPHEQYF.